Shown below are 4 T cell receptor beta chains from a single sample sequenced in a study of cytomegalovirus exposure and HLA in healthy donors. Vbeta (60) and Jbeta (13) primers were used in the PCR. Method: immunoSEQ multiplex PCR; TCRdb's copy keeps in-frame clones and lacks some. Of more than 140,000 clones listed, roughly 86% were seen once; the top ten hold roughly 3.2%. Sequenced material: PBMCs. The origin of the receptors is a man aged 18 to 29 in good health and CMV-seropositive.

The V call is TRBV27, the J call TRBJ2-7; TRBD1 agrees at 9 bases. Germline V gene sequence: CDR1 MNHEY, CDR2 SMNVEV (reference sequence). Germline trimming cut 5 bases from V and 3 bases from J; bases unmatched to any gene: 2. The CDR3 spans 13 residues. The CDR3 DNA reads as TGTGCCAGCAGTGTGACAGGGGGCTACGAGCAGTACTTC. Its protein is CASSVTGGYEQYF.

V and J are TRBV27 and TRBJ2-7, with a tentative D call TRBD1 (6 bases). The CDR3 runs to 14 residues. V lost 2 bases to trimming and J lost 3 bases, with 11 bases between them. CDR1 is MNHEY, CDR2 SMNVEV, per germline (reference sequence). CDR3 region: CASSLRGSIYEQYF. The CDR3 bases are TGTGCCAGCAGTTTAAGGGGGTCGATCTACGAGCAGTACTTC.

The chain combines TRBV6-5 with TRBJ2-1, with 10 bases lining up with TRBD1. Germline CDR1 and CDR2: MNHEY and SVGAGI. The CDR3 is 15 residues long. J lost 15 bases, V lost 5 bases, and 16 bases had no gene match. CDR3 nucleotides: TGTGCCAGCAGTCTTTCCGGGACAGGGGTCCTCCAACCGTTCTTC. Protein sequence: CASSLSGTGVLQPFF.

This chain joins TRBV9 and TRBJ1-2; D unresolved. The V end was cut by 3 bases, the J end by 7 bases, with 7 bases between. This CDR3 comprises 11 residues. Germline loops: CDR1 SGDLS, CDR2 YYNGEE. The CDR3 DNA sequence: TGTGCCAGCAGCGCCGCGGCTGGCTACACCTTC. It specifies CASSAAAGYTF.